Shown below are 3 T cell receptor beta chains from a single sample sequenced in a study of cytomegalovirus exposure and HLA in healthy donors. Repertoires were generated with immunoSEQ multiplex PCR, while TCRdb's copy carries only in-frame clones and drops some. The sample includes 200,000 or so clones, around four fifths of them seen just once. The material sequenced was PBMCs. The source is a man aged 18 to 30 in good health and CMV-seropositive.

As for this clone: The same CDR3 is also encoded by other DNA sequences in this sample. J is TRBJ2-7 and V is TRBV6-5; D call uncertain. Trimming left V 5 bases short and J 4 bases short, with 9 bases between. CDR1 and CDR2 (germline): MNHEY, SVGAGI. The length of the CDR3 is 12 residues. For the CDR3, the DNA is TGTGCCAGCAGTCCTTCCAGGTACGAGCAGTACTTC. Its translation: CASSPSRYEQYF.

The gene calls are TRBV25-1 and TRBJ2-5, with 10 bases identical to TRBD1. CDR3 length: 16 amino acids. Germline V gene sequence: CDR1 MGHDK, CDR2 SYGVNS. After removal of 3 bases from V and 5 bases from J, the junction contained 9 bases not matched to a gene. The CDR3 region is CASSDPGQGRGETQYF. The CDR3 bases are TGTGCCAGCAGTGACCCGGGACAGGGGAGGGGTGAGACCCAGTACTTC. Supplemented by reference TRBV25-1 and TRBJ2-5, the full variable domain reads EADIYQTPRYLVIGTGKKITLECSQTMGHDKMYWYQQDPGMELHLIHYSYGVNSTEKGDLSSESTVSRIRTEHFPLTLESARPSHTSQYLCASSDPGQGRGETQYFGPGTRLLVL.

The chain carries TRBV5-1 and TRBJ2-7; 14 nucleotides agree with TRBD2. This CDR3 region has 17 residues. Germline V gene sequence: CDR1 SGHRS, CDR2 YFSETQ. J lost 0 bases, V lost 0 bases, and 2 bases had no gene match. Here the CDR3 DNA reads TGCGCCAGCAGCTTGGGACTAGCGGGAGGGCCCTCCTACGAGCAGTACTTC. This sequence encodes CASSLGLAGGPSYEQYF.